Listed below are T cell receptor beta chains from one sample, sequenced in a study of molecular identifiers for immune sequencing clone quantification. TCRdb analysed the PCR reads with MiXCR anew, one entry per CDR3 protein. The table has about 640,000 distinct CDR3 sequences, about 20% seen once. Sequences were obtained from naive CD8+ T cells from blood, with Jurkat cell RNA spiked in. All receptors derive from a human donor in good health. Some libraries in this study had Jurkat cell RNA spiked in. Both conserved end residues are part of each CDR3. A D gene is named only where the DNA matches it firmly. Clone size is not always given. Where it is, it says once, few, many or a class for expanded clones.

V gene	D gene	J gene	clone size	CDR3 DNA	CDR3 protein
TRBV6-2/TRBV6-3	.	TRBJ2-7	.	TGTGCCAGCAGTTACTGGGAGACAGAGTCCGCCTACGAGCAGTACTTC	CASSYWETESAYEQYF
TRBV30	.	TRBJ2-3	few	TGTGCCTGGAGTGTTTTGGGGTGGCCAGATACGCAGTATTTT	CAWSVLGWPDTQYF
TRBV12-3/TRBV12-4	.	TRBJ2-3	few	TGTGCCAGCAGTTTAGACTGGGCGTCGCGGGGCACAGATACGCAGTATTTT	CASSLDWASRGTDTQYF
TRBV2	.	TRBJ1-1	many	TGTCCCACAGCGGGGCCATGGAACACTGAAGCTTTCTTT	CPTAGPWNTEAFF
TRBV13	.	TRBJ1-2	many	TGTGCCAGCAGCACTACGGAGGGGGTTGCCTATGGCTACACCTTC	CASSTTEGVAYGYTF
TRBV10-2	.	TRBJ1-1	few	TGCGCCAGCAGTGAGTCGTGGGGAGGTGAGATGAACACTGAAGCTTTCTTT	CASSESWGGEMNTEAFF
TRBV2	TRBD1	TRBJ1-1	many	TGTGCCAGCAGTGAATATGGGACAGGGGGCTGGGACGCGGCTTTCTTT	CASSEYGTGGWDAAFF
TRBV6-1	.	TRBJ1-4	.	TGTGCCAGCAGCAATCAGCCTCGGGGAGCAACTGATGAAAAACTGTTTTTT	CASSNQPRGATDEKLFF
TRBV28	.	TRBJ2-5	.	TGTGCCAGCAGTTTTCGGAACTCACGGTCTGTCATGTACTTC	CASSFRNSRSVMYF
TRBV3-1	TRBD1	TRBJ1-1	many	TGTGCCAGCAGCCCAAGCGGGCAGGGGGCGGCGGACACTGAAGCTTTCTTT	CASSPSGQGAADTEAFF
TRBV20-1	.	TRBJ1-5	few	TGCAGTGCAAAATCCGGGACGTCGTATCAGCCCCAGCATTTT	CSAKSGTSYQPQHF
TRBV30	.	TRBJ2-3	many	TGTGCCTGGAGCCAAGACAGCACAGATACGCAGTATTTT	CAWSQDSTDTQYF
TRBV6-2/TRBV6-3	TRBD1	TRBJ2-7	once	TGTGCCAGCAGTTCCCCGGGGTCAAGGACAGGGTCGTACGAGCAGTACTTC	CASSSPGSRTGSYEQYF
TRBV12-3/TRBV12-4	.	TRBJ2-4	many	TGTGCCAGCAGTTTTGAGGTAATGGACAAAAACATTCAGTACTTC	CASSFEVMDKNIQYF
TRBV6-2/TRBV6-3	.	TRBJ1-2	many	TGTGCCAGCAGCCACGCGGCCCCAGCCAACGGCTACACCTTC	CASSHAAPANGYTF
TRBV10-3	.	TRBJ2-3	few	TGTGCCATCAGGGGGACCACGACTAGTAAGAAGGCAGATACGCAGTATTTT	CAIRGTTTSKKADTQYF